One sample yielded the 10 T cell receptor beta chains listed below, sequenced in a study of shared clonotypes between healthy human individuals. Sequencing was performed with immunoSEQ multiplex PCR; in TCRdb, only in-frame clones are kept and a portion is missing. The sample has over 2 million clones; 90% to 95% are singletons. Sequencing input: naive CD4+ T cells sorted from blood. Stated subset: CD45RA+ positively selected. The receptors were gathered from a man younger than 35 in good health.

The CDR3 region has the DNA TGTGCCAGTAGTATGGTCTCCGGAAACACCATATATTTT. Translation: CASSMVSGNTIYF. The chain employs TRBV19 and TRBJ1-3; D gene uncertain. V lost 3 bases to trimming and J lost 4 bases, with 7 bases between them. Per germline, CDR1 LNHDA and CDR2 SQIVND (reference sequence). The CDR3 runs 13 residues.

The CDR3 region has the DNA TGTGCCAGCAGCTTGTTGTCAGGGGGAAGCTATGGCTACACCTTC. It codes for CASSLLSGGSYGYTF. V gene TRBV7-6 combines with J gene TRBJ1-2; 7 bases agree with TRBD1. After removal of 3 bases from V and 4 bases from J, the junction contained 8 bases not matched to a gene. The CDR3 has 15 residues. Per germline, CDR1 SGHVS and CDR2 FNYEAQ.

The CDR3 nucleotides read TGTGCCTGGAGCCGTACTAGCGGGAGCTCCTACGAGCAGTACTTC. Its protein is CAWSRTSGSSYEQYF. This rearrangement joins TRBV30 to TRBJ2-7, with TRBD2 matching over 11 bases. Germline trimming cut 3 bases from V and 0 bases from J; bases unmatched to any gene: 4. Looked up from germline, CDR1 is GTSNPN and CDR2 is SVGIG (reference sequence). The CDR3 has 15 amino acids.

The rearrangement uses TRBV7-2 and TRBJ1-2, with 9 bases that match TRBD1. Germline-derived CDR1 and CDR2 are SGHTA and FQGNSA. This CDR3 region has 14 residues. The ends lost 4 bases at V and 7 bases at J; junction bases unmatched: 7. The CDR3 protein is CASSSSGTGFGYTF. CDR3 DNA: TGTGCCAGCAGCTCTTCCGGGACAGGGTTTGGCTACACCTTC.

As DNA, the CDR3 is TGTGCCAGCAGTTTTTCTAGCATGCTCTACGAGCAGTACTTC. It encodes CASSFSSMLYEQYF. The chain links TRBV28 to TRBJ2-7, with D possibly matching TRBD2 (5 bases). Germline values: CDR1 MDHEN, CDR2 SYDVKM. Trimming stripped 3 bases from V and 3 bases from J, with 12 bases between. The CDR3 length is 14 residues.

The J gene is TRBJ1-5, the V gene TRBV4-1, with D perhaps TRBD1 (6 bases). With 2 bases removed from V and 1 base from J, the gap between germline ends came to 15 bases. CDR1 and CDR2 from the germline V gene are MGHRA and YSYEKL. This CDR3 comprises 17 residues. The CDR3 nucleotides read TGCGCCAGCAGCCAAATAGACAGGACCTTGAGCAATCAGCCCCAGCATTTT. Its protein is CASSQIDRTLSNQPQHF.

As for this clone: Other nucleotide sequences in the sample specify the same CDR3. The chain combines TRBV9 with TRBJ2-2, with D perhaps TRBD2 (6 bases). Germline V gives CDR1 SGDLS, CDR2 YYNGEE. This CDR3 contains 15 residues. V was cut by 2 bases and J by 0 bases, with 8 bases left in between. CDR3: CASSVGLANTGELFF. The CDR3 region has the DNA TGTGCCAGCAGCGTGGGACTTGCGAACACCGGGGAGCTGTTTTTT.

V and J are TRBV14 and TRBJ1-1, with TRBD1 as a possible D gene (6 bases). The CDR3 is 16 amino acids. Germline CDR1 is SGHDN and CDR2 is FVKESK. V lost 4 bases, J lost 0 bases, and 15 bases lay in between. CDR3 bases: TGTGCCAGCAGCCTAGAGAGCGGGGACATGAACACTGAAGCTTTCTTT. It is translated as CASSLESGDMNTEAFF.

The chain combines TRBV29-1 with TRBJ2-1, with 10 bases identical to TRBD2. The CDR3 has 16 residues. Germline V gene data show CDR1 as SQVTM and CDR2 as ANQGSEA. Losses at the gene ends were 5 bases for V and 1 base for J; bases not matched to a gene: 8. CDR3 protein: CSVNPLAGVSYNEQFF. The CDR3 coding sequence is TGCAGCGTTAACCCCCTAGCGGGAGTATCCTACAATGAGCAGTTCTTC.

The rearrangement uses TRBV2 and TRBJ1-2; the D is unclear. The CDR3 covers 12 residues. Trimming shortened V by 7 bases and J by 1 base, and 7 bases separated the two germline ends. Germline values: CDR1 SNHLY, CDR2 FYNNEI. The CDR3 DNA sequence: TGTGCCAGCAACAGCAATAACTATGGCTACACCTTC. Protein sequence: CASNSNNYGYTF.